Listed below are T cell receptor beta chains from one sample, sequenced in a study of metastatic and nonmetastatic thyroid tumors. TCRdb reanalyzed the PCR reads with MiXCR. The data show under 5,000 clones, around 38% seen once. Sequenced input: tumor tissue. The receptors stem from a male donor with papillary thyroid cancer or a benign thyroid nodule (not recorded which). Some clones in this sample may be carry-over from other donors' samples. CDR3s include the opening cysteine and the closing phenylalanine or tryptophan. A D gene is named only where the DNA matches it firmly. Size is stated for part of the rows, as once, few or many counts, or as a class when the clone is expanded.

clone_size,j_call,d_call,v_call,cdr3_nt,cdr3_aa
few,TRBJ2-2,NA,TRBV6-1,TGTGCCAGCAATGGGATCCGGGACACCCGGACCGGGGAGCTGTTTTTT,CASNGIRDTRTGELFF
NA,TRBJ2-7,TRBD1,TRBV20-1,TGCAGTGCTTGGGACAGGGACTTTGAGCAGTACTTC,CSAWDRDFEQYF
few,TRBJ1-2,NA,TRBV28,TGTGCCAGCAGTTTAGAGGGACCGTATGGCTACACCTTC,CASSLEGPYGYTF
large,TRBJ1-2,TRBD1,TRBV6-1,TGTGCCAGCAGTCGCCGGGACAGGGGGTCCTATGGCTACACCTTC,CASSRRDRGSYGYTF
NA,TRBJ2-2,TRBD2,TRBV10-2,TGCGCCAGCACTCCCGGGACTAGCGTAAGAAGAAACGGTGAGCTGTTTTTT,CASTPGTSVRRNGELFF
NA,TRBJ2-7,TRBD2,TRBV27,TGTGCCAGCAGTGAGCGGGACGTGAGGTCGGACGAGCAGTACTTC,CASSERDVRSDEQYF
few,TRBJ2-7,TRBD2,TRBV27,TGTGCCACCCATAGCGGGACCTCCTACGAGCAGTACTTC,CATHSGTSYEQYF
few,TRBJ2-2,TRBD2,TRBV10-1,TGCGCCAGCAGTGACCCGGGACTAGCTGCGAACACCGGGGAGCTGTTTTTT,CASSDPGLAANTGELFF
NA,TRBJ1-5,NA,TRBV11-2,TGTGCCAGCAGCCCCACGGGGGGGGTAAGCAATCAGCCCCAGCATTTT,CASSPTGGVSNQPQHF
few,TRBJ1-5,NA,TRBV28,TGTGCCAGCAGTCCCCCCGCCAGTGTGAGGAGCAATCAGCCCCAGCATTTT,CASSPPASVRSNQPQHF
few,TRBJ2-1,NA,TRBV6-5,TGTGCCAGCAGTTACAGGGGACTCTCTTACAATGAGCAGTTCTTC,CASSYRGLSYNEQFF
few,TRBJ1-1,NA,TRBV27,TGTGCCAGCAGTTTACGTGGCCTGGGGAACACTGAAGCTTTCTTT,CASSLRGLGNTEAFF
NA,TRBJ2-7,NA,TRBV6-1,TGTGCCAGCAGCCACGAGGGCGTCGGACACTACGAGCAGTACTTC,CASSHEGVGHYEQYF
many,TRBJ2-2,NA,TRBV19,TGTGCCACCACCCCGGACTATAACACCGGGGAGCTGTTTTTT,CATTPDYNTGELFF
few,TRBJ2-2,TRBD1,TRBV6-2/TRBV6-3,TGTGCCAGCAGCTACAGGACAGGGAGGACCACCGGGGAGCTGTTTTTT,CASSYRTGRTTGELFF
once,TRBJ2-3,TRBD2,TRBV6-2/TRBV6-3,TGTGCCAGCAGTTACTCTGGGACTAGCGGGAGGGCCCTCGGAGATACGCAGTATTTT,CASSYSGTSGRALGDTQYF
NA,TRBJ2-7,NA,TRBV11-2,TGTGCCAGCAGCTCATCGTGGGGTAACCCGGACGGGGACGAGCAGTACTTC,CASSSSWGNPDGDEQYF
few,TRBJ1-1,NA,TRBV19,TGTGCCAGTAGTATGGGGGATTCCACTGAAGCTTTCTTT,CASSMGDSTEAFF
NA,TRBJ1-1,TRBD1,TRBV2,TGTGCCAGCATGGGACAGTGGAACACTGAAGCTTTCTTT,CASMGQWNTEAFF
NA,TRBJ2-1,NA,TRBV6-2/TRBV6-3,TGTGCCAGCAGTTCCTTCGCCGGGAGCGCCAGGTACAATGAGCAGTTCTTC,CASSSFAGSARYNEQFF
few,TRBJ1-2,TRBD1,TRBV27,TGTGCCAGCAGTTTATACGGTGGACAGGGTAGGGGCTACACCTTC,CASSLYGGQGRGYTF
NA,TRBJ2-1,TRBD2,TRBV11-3,TGTGCCAGCAGCCATAGCGGGAGGGGGCACAATGAGCAGTTCTTC,CASSHSGRGHNEQFF
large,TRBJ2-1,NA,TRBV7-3,TGTGCCAGCAGCTTAACCGGGACCCCTTGGGCCTACAATGAGCAGTTCTTC,CASSLTGTPWAYNEQFF
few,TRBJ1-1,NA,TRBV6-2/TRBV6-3,TGTGCCAGCAGTTACTCGCCCCTTTACGGGGTGAACACTGAAGCCTTCTTT,CASSYSPLYGVNTEAFF
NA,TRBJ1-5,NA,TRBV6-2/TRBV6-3,TGTGCCAGCAGTGACCCCCAGGGCAGGGATACACAGCCCCAGCATTTT,CASSDPQGRDTQPQHF
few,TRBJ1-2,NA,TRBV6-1,TGTGCCAGCAGTACAACACAGGGCTACACCTTC,CASSTTQGYTF
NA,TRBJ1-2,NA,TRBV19,TGTGCCAGTACCCCCAGCACTAACTATGGCTACACCTTC,CASTPSTNYGYTF
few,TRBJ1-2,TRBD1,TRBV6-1,TGTGCCAGCAGAAGACAGGGGGTCGCTGGCTACACCTTC,CASRRQGVAGYTF
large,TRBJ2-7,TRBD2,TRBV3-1,TGTGCCAGCAGCCGGGGCCTAGCGGCCTACGAGCAGTACTTC,CASSRGLAAYEQYF
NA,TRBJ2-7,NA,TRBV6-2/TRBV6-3,TGTGCCAGCAGCCGTGGGACATTCTACGAGCAGTACTTC,CASSRGTFYEQYF
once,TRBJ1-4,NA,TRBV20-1,TGCAGTGCTAGAGTGGCGGGAGAGGAAAAACTGTTTTTT,CSARVAGEEKLFF
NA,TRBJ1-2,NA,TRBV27,TGTGCCAGCAGTTTATCGGGGGCAGCTTACTATGGCTACACCTTC,CASSLSGAAYYGYTF
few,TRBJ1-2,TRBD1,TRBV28,TGTGCCAGCAGTTATACAGGGGGCGGCTATGGCTACACCTTC,CASSYTGGGYGYTF
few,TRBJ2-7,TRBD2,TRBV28,TGTGCCAGCAGTTCCTCGGGGGGGGTTACCTACGAGCAGTACTTC,CASSSSGGVTYEQYF
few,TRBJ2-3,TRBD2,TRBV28,TGTGCCAGCAGTTTTGGGGGGGGCACAGATACGCAGTATTTT,CASSFGGGTDTQYF
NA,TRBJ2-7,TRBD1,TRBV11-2,TGTGCCAGCAGCATCGAGGCAGGGGGAAGCGAGCAGTACTTC,CASSIEAGGSEQYF
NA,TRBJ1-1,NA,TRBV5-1,TGCGCCAGCAGCGCACAGGGGAACACTGAAGCTTTCTTT,CASSAQGNTEAFF
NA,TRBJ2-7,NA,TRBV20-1,TGCAGTGCTAGAGAAGGCTACTCCTACGAGCAGTACTTC,CSAREGYSYEQYF
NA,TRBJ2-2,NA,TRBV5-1,TGCGCCAGCAGCTTGGACCCCCTAGGTGGCGGGGAGCTGTTTTTT,CASSLDPLGGGELFF
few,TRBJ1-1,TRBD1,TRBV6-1,TGTGCCAGCAGTGATCCGCCAGGGGGAGAAGCTTTCTTT,CASSDPPGGEAFF
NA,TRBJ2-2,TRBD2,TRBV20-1,TGCAGTGCTAGACTAGCGGGGGGCACCGGGGAGCTGTTTTTT,CSARLAGGTGELFF
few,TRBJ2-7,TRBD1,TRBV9,TGTGCCAGCAGCGTAGGGGATGGACAGGGGGGCTCCTACGAGCAGTACTTC,CASSVGDGQGGSYEQYF
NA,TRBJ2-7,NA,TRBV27,TGTGCCAGCAGTTCACACAGACGAGGGGAGCAGTACTTC,CASSSHRRGEQYF
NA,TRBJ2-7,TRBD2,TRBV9,TGTGCCAGCAGCGGTAGCGGGATCGGCTACGAGCAGTACTTC,CASSGSGIGYEQYF
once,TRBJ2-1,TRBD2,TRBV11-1,TGTGCCAGCAGCTTAGGTGGGAGGGCCGACAATGAGCAGTTCTTC,CASSLGGRADNEQFF
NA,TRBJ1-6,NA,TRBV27,TGTGCCAGCAGTTTACAAGGTAGCTCACCCCTCCACTTT,CASSLQGSSPLHF
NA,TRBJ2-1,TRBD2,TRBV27,TGTGCCAGCAGTTTGGCGGGGGGTTACAATGAGCAGTTCTTC,CASSLAGGYNEQFF
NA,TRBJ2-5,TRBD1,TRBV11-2,TGTGCCAGCAGCTGGACAGGGGTAGAGACCCAGTACTTC,CASSWTGVETQYF
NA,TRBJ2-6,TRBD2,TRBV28,TGTGCCAGCAGTCCAGGGGTAGCGGGGGACTCTGGGGCCAACGTCCTGACTTTC,CASSPGVAGDSGANVLTF
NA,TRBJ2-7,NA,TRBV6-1,TGTGCCAGCACGGCGAGGGGACCCGAGCAGTACTTC,CASTARGPEQYF
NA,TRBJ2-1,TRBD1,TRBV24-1,TGTGCCACCAATGATTTGGCCGGGACAGGGAATCATGAGCAGTTCTTC,CATNDLAGTGNHEQFF
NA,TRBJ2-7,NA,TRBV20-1,TGCAGTGCTAGCGGGGATCTGTACGAGCAGTACTTC,CSASGDLYEQYF
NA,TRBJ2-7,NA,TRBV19,TGTGCCAGTAGTATTGCGTCATACTCCTACGAGCAGTACTTC,CASSIASYSYEQYF